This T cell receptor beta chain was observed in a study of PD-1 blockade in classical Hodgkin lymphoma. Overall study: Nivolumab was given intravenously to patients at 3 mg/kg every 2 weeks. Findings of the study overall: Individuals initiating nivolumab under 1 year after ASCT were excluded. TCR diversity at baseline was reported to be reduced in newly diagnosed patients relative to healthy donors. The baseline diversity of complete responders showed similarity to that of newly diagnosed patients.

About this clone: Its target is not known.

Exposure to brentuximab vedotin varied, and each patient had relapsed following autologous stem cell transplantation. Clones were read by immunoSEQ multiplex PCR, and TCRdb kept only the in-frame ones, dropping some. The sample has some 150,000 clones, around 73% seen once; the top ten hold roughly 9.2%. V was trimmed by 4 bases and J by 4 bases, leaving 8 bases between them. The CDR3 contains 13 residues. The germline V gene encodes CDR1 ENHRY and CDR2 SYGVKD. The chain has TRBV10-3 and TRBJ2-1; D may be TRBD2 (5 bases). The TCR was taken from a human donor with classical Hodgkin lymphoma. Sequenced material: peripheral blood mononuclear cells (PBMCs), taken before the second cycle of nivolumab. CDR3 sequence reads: CAISGTRYNEQFF. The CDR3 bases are TGTGCCATCAGTGGTACTAGGTACAATGAGCAGTTCTTC.